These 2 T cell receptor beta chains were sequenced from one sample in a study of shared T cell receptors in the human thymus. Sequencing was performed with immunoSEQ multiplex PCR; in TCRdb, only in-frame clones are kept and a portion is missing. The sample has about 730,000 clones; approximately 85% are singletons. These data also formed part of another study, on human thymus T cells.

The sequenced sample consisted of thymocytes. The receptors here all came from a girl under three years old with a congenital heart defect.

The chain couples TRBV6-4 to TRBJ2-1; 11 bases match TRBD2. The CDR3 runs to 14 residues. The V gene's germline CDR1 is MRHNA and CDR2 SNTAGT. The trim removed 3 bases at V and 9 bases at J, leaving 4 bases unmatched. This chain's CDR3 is CASSETSGGGEQFF. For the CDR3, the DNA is TGTGCCAGCAGTGAAACTAGCGGGGGTGGTGAGCAGTTCTTC.

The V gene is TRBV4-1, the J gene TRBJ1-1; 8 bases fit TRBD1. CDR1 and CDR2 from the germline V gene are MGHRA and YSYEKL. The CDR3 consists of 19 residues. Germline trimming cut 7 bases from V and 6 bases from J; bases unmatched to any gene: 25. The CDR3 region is CASTPSLDDRVDRASEAFF. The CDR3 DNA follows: TGCGCCAGCACCCCGTCGTTGGATGATCGGGTGGACAGGGCTTCTGAAGCTTTCTTT.